The 21 T cell receptor beta chains in this list originate from one sample, sequenced in a study of type 1 and type 2 diabetes patients. The PCR template was genomic DNA. Multiplex PCR with 30 forward and 13 reverse primers amplified the TCR beta CDR3. TCRdb re-derived calls from the multiplex PCR reads in MiXCR, one entry per CDR3 protein. The repertoire has 250,000 or so distinct CDR3 sequences, roughly 50% of them found once; the top ten carry approximately 15%. Sequenced material: peripheral blood mononuclear cells (PBMCs). These receptors were collected from a man aged 18 to 30 with type 2 diabetes.

This clonotype occurred a few times. The chain links TRBV5-5 to TRBJ2-1, with 8 bases lining up with TRBD1. Germline V lookup: CDR1 SGHKS, CDR2 YYEKEE (reference sequence). The CDR3 runs to 14 residues. V gave up 4 bases and J gave up 7 bases; unmatched junction bases: 7. CDR3 loop: CASSGGQGYNEQFF. The CDR3 bases are TGTGCCAGCAGCGGTGGACAGGGTTATAATGAGCAGTTCTTC. The whole variable domain, remainder taken from reference TRBV5-5 and TRBJ2-1, is DAGVTQSPTHLIKTRGQQVTLRCSPISGHKSVSWYQQVLGQGPQFIFQYYEKEERGRGNFPDRFSARQFPNYSSELNVNALLLGDSALYLCASSGGQGYNEQFFGPGTRLTVL.

This clonotype appeared a few times. The chain recombines TRBV19 with TRBJ2-3; possibly TRBD1 or TRBD2 for D (5 bases each). The V end was cut by 3 bases, the J end by 2 bases, with 9 bases between. Germline V gives CDR1 LNHDA, CDR2 SQIVND (reference sequence). This CDR3 is 14 amino acids long. CDR3 region: CASSIMGVTDTQYF. CDR3 DNA: TGTGCCAGTAGTATCATGGGGGTCACAGATACGCAGTATTTT.

The chain recombines TRBV2 with TRBJ2-2; tentative D call: TRBD1 (6 bases). Trimming cost V 5 bases and J 3 bases, with 10 bases left between them. CDR1 is SNHLY and CDR2 is FYNNEI in the germline V gene. CDR3 length: 14 residues. The CDR3 bases are TGTGCCAGCAGTAATGGACAGTACACCGGGGAGCTGTTTTTT. Translation gives CASSNGQYTGELFF.

The genes are TRBV14 and TRBJ1-2; D is possibly TRBD1 (5 bases). V was cut by 1 base and J by 10 bases, with 16 bases left in between. The CDR3 runs to 14 residues. From germline, CDR1 is SGHDN and CDR2 FVKESK. The CDR3 bases are TGTGCCAGCAGCCAAGTCGGGGCTACAGGTGCCTACACCTTC. This translates into CASSQVGATGAYTF.

With respect to this clonotype: A much larger clone lies a single base off, so this may be a read error. The J gene is TRBJ2-7, the V gene TRBV10-3, with D possibly matching TRBD1 (6 bases). V was pared by 4 bases and J by 4 bases, with 14 bases between. CDR1 ENHRY and CDR2 SYGVKD come from the germline V gene. The CDR3 has 14 residues. The CDR3 sequence: CAISGRGNSYEQYF. The CDR3 coding sequence is TGTGCCATCAGTGGAAGGGGGAACAGTTACGAGCAGTACTTC.

This chain links TRBV5-1 with TRBJ1-6; TRBD1 is a possible D gene (6 bases). Germline V gene sequence: CDR1 SGHRS, CDR2 YFSETQ. Trimming pared 2 bases from V and 8 bases from J, leaving 14 bases between. The CDR3 is made up of 15 amino acids. As DNA, the CDR3 is TGCGCCAGCAGCTTACAGGGTCCACCTGATTCACCCCTCCACTTT. Encoded protein: CASSLQGPPDSPLHF.

This clonotype showed up just a few times. The genes are TRBV20-1 and TRBJ2-7; D call uncertain. This CDR3 has 12 amino acids. The V gene lost 5 bases and the J gene lost 6 bases, with 14 bases spanning the gap. Per the germline V gene, CDR1 is DFQATT and CDR2 is SNEGSKA (reference sequence). The CDR3 DNA reads as TGCAGTGCTGGGCTTGGGCAGTCCGAGCAGTACTTC. Translating it yields CSAGLGQSEQYF.

This rearrangement joins TRBV20-1 to TRBJ1-2; D uncertain. The CDR3 is made up of 11 amino acids. The ends were cut back, 8 bases at V and 4 bases at J, with 11 bases in the middle. Looked up from germline, CDR1 is DFQATT and CDR2 is SNEGSKA (reference sequence). The CDR3 sequence is CSLHNLYGYTF. The CDR3, as DNA: TGCAGTTTACACAACCTCTATGGCTACACCTTC.

The chain is built from TRBV29-1 and TRBJ1-2; D gene ambiguous. Per germline, CDR1 SQVTM and CDR2 ANQGSEA. This CDR3 has 13 residues. Trimming took 5 bases from V and 6 from J, leaving 16 bases between them. The CDR3 DNA reads TGCAGCGTTTCGGGAAGCGGTGGCGATGGCTACACCTTC. The encoded protein is CSVSGSGGDGYTF.

Of note for this clonotype: The junction and the germline gene differ at one end; a read error may be behind it. The rearrangement uses TRBV7-2 and TRBJ2-1; tentatively, D is TRBD1 (5 bases). CDR1 is SGHTA and CDR2 is FQGNSA in the germline V gene. CDR3 length: 14 residues. The CDR3, as DNA: TGTGTCAGCAGTGTGACAGACTCCTACAATGAGCAGTTCTTC. It yields the protein CVSSVTDSYNEQFF.

The V and J genes are TRBV7-6 and TRBJ1-2; TRBD1 is a possible D gene (6 bases). The CDR3 has 16 amino acids. The V and J ends lost 5 bases and 6 bases respectively, with 22 bases between them. Germline assignment: CDR1 SGHVS and CDR2 FNYEAQ. The CDR3 DNA is TGTGCCAGCAGCGCCCTCCTTGGGGCAGGGGTGGATGGCTACACCTTC. As protein: CASSALLGAGVDGYTF.

The chain is built from TRBV4-3 and TRBJ1-6, with D possibly TRBD1 on 5 matching bases. The CDR3 totals 18 residues. Per the germline V gene, CDR1 is LGHNA and CDR2 is YSLEER. The germline V and J ends were trimmed by 0 bases and 8 bases, with 20 bases remaining between them. The CDR3 loop is CASSQDHSRWGGDSPLHF. The CDR3 DNA reads TGCGCCAGCAGCCAAGATCATTCGCGATGGGGGGGGGATTCACCCCTCCACTTT.

The gene calls are TRBV19 and TRBJ1-1; D remains ambiguous. The CDR3 is made up of 15 amino acids. V lost 2 bases and J 1 base, leaving 11 bases between the germline ends. Germline V CDR1 and CDR2: LNHDA, SQIVND (reference sequence). CDR3 nucleotides: TGTGCCAGTAGTATACCTAACGGAGCGAACACTGAAGCTTTCTTT. It translates to CASSIPNGANTEAFF.

This clonotype has a handful of counts. The V call is TRBV2, the J call TRBJ1-4; D is unclear. This CDR3 contains 13 residues. V lost 6 bases, J lost 8 bases, and 13 bases lay in between. The germline V gene encodes CDR1 SNHLY and CDR2 FYNNEI. CDR3 sequence (DNA): TGTGCCAGCAGACGGACGGTGGGGGAAAAACTGTTTTTT. It yields the protein CASRRTVGEKLFF.

The chain combines TRBV5-1 with TRBJ2-5; 8 bases match TRBD1. The CDR3 covers 15 residues. Germline CDR1 and CDR2: SGHRS and YFSETQ. V gave up 0 bases and J gave up 5 bases; unmatched junction bases: 6. CDR3 DNA sequence: TGCGCCAGCAGCTTGGTCCCCAGGGGGCATGAGACCCAGTACTTC. This codes for CASSLVPRGHETQYF.

The V gene is TRBV27, the J gene TRBJ2-1; TRBD1 matches 10 bases. The CDR3 totals 19 residues. Germline V CDR1 and CDR2: MNHEY, SMNVEV (reference sequence). V was clipped by 5 bases and J by 3 bases; unmatched bases: 16. In DNA form, the CDR3 reads TGTGCCAGCAGTAAAAGACAGGGGGCTGAGGGAATAGACTACAATGAGCAGTTCTTC. Translating it yields CASSKRQGAEGIDYNEQFF.

Comment on this clonotype: The junction and the germline gene differ at one end; a read error may be behind it. Written as DNA, the CDR3 is TGTGCCACCAGTGATTTAAGGGGCCTGGACACCGGGGGGCTGTTTTTT. Translating gives CATSDLRGLDTGGLFF. This chain joins TRBV24-1 and TRBJ2-2, with D possibly matching TRBD2 (6 bases). The length of the CDR3 is 16 residues. CDR1 is KGHDR and CDR2 is SFDVKD in the germline V gene.

In the case of this clonotype: One junction end disagrees with the germline gene, perhaps due to a read error. The chain employs TRBV11-2 and TRBJ2-7, with 7 bases matching TRBD1. The CDR3 sequence is 13 residues long. Germline assignment: CDR1 SGHAT and CDR2 FQNNGV. In nucleotides, the CDR3 is TGTGCCAGCAGCTTAGATGAGGGACAGCCAGGGGACTTC. It is translated as CASSLDEGQPGDF.

This clonotype has a count of ten or more. V usage is TRBV14 and J usage is TRBJ2-7; the D gene is possibly TRBD1 (5 bases). There are 14 residues in the CDR3. Germline CDR1 and CDR2: SGHDN and FVKESK. V was clipped by 4 bases and J by 6 bases, with 16 bases between them. In DNA form, the CDR3 reads TGTGCCAGCAGCCGAGGCAGGGTCGTCTCCGAGCAGTACTTC. It codes for CASSRGRVVSEQYF.

This clonotype was picked up one time. The chain combines TRBV5-1 with TRBJ1-4, with TRBD1 matching over 7 bases. V lost 4 bases, J lost 0 bases, and 3 bases stayed unmatched. CDR3 length: 15 amino acids. The germline gives CDR1 SGHRS, CDR2 YFSETQ. The CDR3 region has the DNA TGCGCCAGCAGCCGGGACAGTTCAACTAATGAAAAACTGTTTTTT. It yields the protein CASSRDSSTNEKLFF.

The CDR3 DNA reads TGCAGTGCTAGCGTACGGGACTCCTACGAGCAGTACTTC. It is translated as CSASVRDSYEQYF. This chain joins TRBV20-1 and TRBJ2-7, with D maybe TRBD2 (5 bases). This CDR3 has 13 amino acids. In germline, CDR1 is DFQATT, CDR2 SNEGSKA (reference sequence). V lost 3 bases and J 0 bases, leaving 9 bases between the germline ends.